This T cell receptor beta chain was sequenced in a study of shared clonotypes between healthy human individuals. The DNA input per sorted-subset replicate PCR was around 200 ng, corresponding to tens of thousands of T cell genomes. The method was immunoSEQ multiplex PCR; TCRdb's version includes in-frame clones alone and lacks a portion of them. This sample has about 2.4 million clones, with 90% to 95% found just once. All donors were healthy HIV-negative adults lacking recent acute infections or vaccinations. CDR1 and CDR2 from the germline V gene are SGHNT and YYREEE (reference sequence). V was shortened by 4 bases and J by 0 bases, with 10 bases between the two germline ends. This CDR3 comprises 14 residues.

The chain recombines TRBV5-4 with TRBJ1-1, with D unclear. The clonotype comes from a man aged 18 to 29 in good health. The sample consisted of naive CD4+ T cells sorted from blood. Noted subset: CD45RA+ positively selected. This CDR3 reads CASSRTSLNTEAFF. Written as DNA, the CDR3 is TGTGCCAGCAGCAGAACTTCATTGAACACTGAAGCTTTCTTT.